The 19 T cell receptor beta chains listed next were all sequenced from one sample in a study of metastatic and nonmetastatic thyroid tumors. TCRdb re-called the PCR reads with MiXCR. The sample lists roughly 98,000 clones; about 16% were seen once. Every patient underwent thyroid surgery untreated. Material: blood. Receptors were obtained from a female donor with papillary thyroid cancer or a benign thyroid nodule (not recorded which). Some clones in this sample may be carry-over from other donors' samples.

For this clone: Sequence at one end of the junction differs from germline and may be a read error. This chain joins TRBV6-1 and TRBJ2-7; no clear D gene. The CDR3 totals 14 residues. The germline V gene has CDR1 MNHNS and CDR2 SASEGT. CDR3: CASEQAVNSYEKYF. The CDR3 DNA sequence: TGTGCCAGCGAGCAGGCGGTAAATTCCTACGAGAAGTACTTC.

This clone was seen a handful of times. The gene calls are TRBV5-6 and TRBJ2-5, with D perhaps matching TRBD2 (6 bases). The V gene's germline CDR1 is SGHDT and CDR2 YYEEEE. The CDR3 loop spans 13 amino acids. V lost 4 bases, J lost 5 bases, and 12 bases lay in between. DNA for the CDR3: TGTGCCAGCAGCATCGGGGGAGCGGAGACCCAGTACTTC. Its translation is CASSIGGAETQYF.

This clone came up a few times. The V call is TRBV28, the J call TRBJ1-5; TRBD1 might be the D (5 bases). The J call may be in error: the DNA end matches TRBJ2-3 better. The CDR3 totals 14 residues. Germline V gene sequence: CDR1 MDHEN, CDR2 SYDVKM. CDR3 DNA: TGTGCCAGCGTTACAGGCAGGTTCGTTCAGCCCCAGTATTTT. Translation gives CASVTGRFVQPQYF.

The table lists this clone with a few counts. The chain combines TRBV4-1 with TRBJ1-2; D call uncertain. Germline assignment: CDR1 MGHRA and CDR2 YSYEKL. The V gene lost 0 bases and the J gene lost 5 bases, with 7 bases spanning the gap. The CDR3 runs 13 residues. For the CDR3, the DNA is TGCGCCAGCAGCCAAGAGCCAGGATATGGCTACACCTTC. Translation: CASSQEPGYGYTF.

The table lists this clone with a few counts. V is TRBV5-6 and J is TRBJ1-3; no clear D. V gave up 0 bases and J gave up 0 bases, with 7 bases separating them. Germline assignment: CDR1 SGHDT and CDR2 YYEEEE. This CDR3 spans 15 amino acids. CDR3 region: CASSLDRSSGNTIYF. CDR3 coding DNA: TGTGCCAGCAGCTTGGACCGAAGCTCTGGAAACACCATATATTTT.

This clone was seen at least ten times. CDR3 residues: CASSFPWGTDGYTF. The CDR3 region has the DNA TGTGCCAGCAGCTTCCCGTGGGGAACTGATGGCTACACCTTC. The J gene is TRBJ1-2, the V gene TRBV7-9; no reliable D call. The CDR3 runs 14 residues. Per germline, CDR1 SEHNR and CDR2 FQNEAQ (reference sequence). The V end lost 3 bases, the J end lost 6 bases, and 14 bases lay between the germline ends.

Points on this clone: A much larger clone lies one base from this, so it may be a read error. The chain carries TRBV7-8 and TRBJ2-6; D uncertain. The germline CDR1 and CDR2 sequences are SGHVS and FQNEAQ. This CDR3 spans 15 amino acids. The CDR3 bases are TGTGCCGGCAGCTTAACCGTCCGGGGGGCCAACGTCCTGACTTTC. It is translated as CAGSLTVRGANVLTF.

This clone was seen many times. This CDR3 reads CASSPTSSSYEQYF. As DNA, the CDR3 is TGTGCCAGCTCACCAACATCATCTTCCTACGAGCAGTACTTC. The V gene is TRBV18, the J gene TRBJ2-7, with D hard to call. V was trimmed by 2 bases and J by 1 base, leaving 9 bases between them. Germline-derived CDR1 and CDR2 are KGHSH and LQKENI. The CDR3 has 14 amino acids.

This clone was counted many times. The chain recombines TRBV5-5 with TRBJ2-1, with a tentative D call TRBD1 (5 bases). This CDR3 contains 16 residues. V was trimmed by 3 bases and J by 4 bases, leaving 17 bases between them. Germline V gives CDR1 SGHKS, CDR2 YYEKEE (reference sequence). The CDR3 region is CASSSPKGLLYNEQFF. CDR3 nucleotides: TGTGCCAGCAGCTCACCCAAGGGGTTGTTGTACAATGAGCAGTTCTTC.

Ten or more counts support this clone. This chain links TRBV6-2 or TRBV6-3 with TRBJ1-5; 10 bases match TRBD1. V lost 4 bases and J lost 2; bases outside the gene matches: 2. Germline V lookup: CDR1 MNHEY, CDR2 SVGEGT. This CDR3 contains 15 residues. The CDR3 is CASSLGTGGNQPQHF. As DNA, the CDR3 is TGTGCCAGCAGTTTGGGGACAGGGGGCAATCAGCCCCAGCATTTT.

There are many counts of this clone. This chain joins TRBV6-2 or TRBV6-3 and TRBJ2-3; weak D call: TRBD2 (6 bases). Trimming left V 0 bases short and J 2 bases short, with 15 bases between. The CDR3 length is 17 residues. Germline lookup yields CDR1 MNHEY and CDR2 SVGEGT. The CDR3 is CASSYSFGGAVTDTQYF. For the CDR3, the DNA is TGTGCCAGCAGTTACTCGTTTGGCGGGGCCGTCACAGATACGCAGTATTTT.

This clone has a count of ten or more. J is TRBJ1-1 and V is TRBV11-3; TRBD1 aligns across 9 bases. The CDR3 contains 20 residues. Trimming took 1 base from V and 2 from J; bases not matched to a gene: 17. Germline V gene lookup returns CDR1 SGHNT and CDR2 YENEEA. In nucleotides, the CDR3 is TGTGCCAGCAGCTTAGGTTTAGGTCGCGGACAGGGGCGGATAAACACTGAAGCTTTCTTT. It specifies CASSLGLGRGQGRINTEAFF.

As for this clone: Given a much more abundant clone one base away, this may be a read error. The chain couples TRBV28 to TRBJ1-1, with D maybe TRBD1 (6 bases). Germline V CDR1 and CDR2: MDHEN, SYDVKM. This CDR3 spans 15 amino acids. The CDR3 DNA reads TGTTCCAGCAGCATCCAACATCAGGGGTACACTGAAGCTTTCTTT. Its translation is CSSSIQHQGYTEAFF.

A remark on this clone: The junction shows a germline mismatch at one end, possibly a read error. The rearrangement joins TRBV6-4 to TRBJ2-2; D ambiguous. The CDR3 totals 15 residues. The germline V gene has CDR1 MRHNA and CDR2 SNTAGT. CDR3 in amino acids: CDSSDGSLNTEELFF. The DNA of the CDR3 is TGTGACAGCAGTGACGGCTCCTTGAACACCGAGGAGCTGTTTTTT.

Turning to this clone: One base away lies a much larger clone, so this may be a sequencing read error. This rearrangement joins TRBV20-1 to TRBJ2-5, with D tentatively TRBD1 (5 bases). Between the trimmed V and J ends, which lost 7 bases and 4 bases, there was a span of 7 bases. The CDR3 consists of 10 residues. Germline lookup yields CDR1 DFQATT and CDR2 SNEGSKA (reference sequence). The CDR3 spells CSGTGETQYF. The CDR3 coding sequence is TGCAGTGGAACAGGAGAGACCCAGTACTTC.

Notes on this clone: This clone may be a read error of a much larger clone one base away. Other DNA sequences in this specimen translate into the identical CDR3. V and J are TRBV4-2 and TRBJ2-3; TRBD2 aligns across 10 bases. The germline CDR1 and CDR2 sequences are LGHNA and YNFKEQ. The CDR3 sequence is 18 residues long. CDR3 region: CASSPRVAGGPEADTQYF. Written as DNA, the CDR3 is TGTGCCAGCAGCCCAAGAGTAGCGGGGGGCCCCGAGGCAGATACCCAGTATTTT.

The gene calls are TRBV6-1 and TRBJ1-4; maybe TRBD1 (5 bases). The germline V and J ends were trimmed by 10 bases and 4 bases, with 16 bases remaining between them. CDR1 and CDR2 from the germline V gene are MNHNS and SASEGT. This CDR3 has 14 residues. The CDR3 DNA follows: TGTGCCACGTCCGAGACAGCATTTAATGAAAAACTGTTTTTT. Protein: CATSETAFNEKLFF.

Ten or more counts support this clone. The CDR3: CASSSAYEQYF. In DNA, the CDR3 is TGTGCCAGCAGCTCAGCCTACGAGCAGTACTTC. The rearrangement uses TRBV11-3 and TRBJ2-7, with D uncertain. CDR3 length: 11 residues. With 4 bases removed from V and 2 bases from J, the gap between germline ends came to 3 bases. CDR1 SGHNT and CDR2 YENEEA come from the germline V gene.

Comment on this clone: A much larger clone sits a single nucleotide away, making a read error possible. CDR3 protein: CASSQEEGAQPQHF. DNA for the CDR3: TGTGCCAGCAGCCAAGAGGAGGGAGCTCAGCCCCAGCATTTT. The rearrangement joins TRBV9 to TRBJ1-5; D is unclear. The CDR3 is made up of 14 amino acids. Looked up from germline, CDR1 is SGDLS and CDR2 is YYNGEE. The germline V and J ends were trimmed by 4 bases and 6 bases, with 14 bases remaining between them. The full variable domain, its missing parts supplied by reference TRBV9 and TRBJ1-5, is DSGVTQTPKHLITATGQRVTLRCSPRSGDLSVYWYQQSLDQGLQFLIQYYNGEERAKGNILERFSAQQFPDLHSELNLSSLELGDSALYFCASSQEEGAQPQHFGDGTRLSIL.